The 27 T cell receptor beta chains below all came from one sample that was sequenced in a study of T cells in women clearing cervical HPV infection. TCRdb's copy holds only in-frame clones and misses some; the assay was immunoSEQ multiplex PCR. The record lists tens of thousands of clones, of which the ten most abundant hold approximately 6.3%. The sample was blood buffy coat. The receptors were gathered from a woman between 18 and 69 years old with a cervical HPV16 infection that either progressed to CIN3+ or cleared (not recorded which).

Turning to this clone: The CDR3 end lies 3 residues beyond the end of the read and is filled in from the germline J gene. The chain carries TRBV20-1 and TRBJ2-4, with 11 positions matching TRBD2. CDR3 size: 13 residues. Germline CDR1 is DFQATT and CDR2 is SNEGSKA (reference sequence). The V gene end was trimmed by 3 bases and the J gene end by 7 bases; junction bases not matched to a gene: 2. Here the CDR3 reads CSARGTSGNIQYF. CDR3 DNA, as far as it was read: TGCAGTGCTAGGGGGACTAGCGGCAACATT.

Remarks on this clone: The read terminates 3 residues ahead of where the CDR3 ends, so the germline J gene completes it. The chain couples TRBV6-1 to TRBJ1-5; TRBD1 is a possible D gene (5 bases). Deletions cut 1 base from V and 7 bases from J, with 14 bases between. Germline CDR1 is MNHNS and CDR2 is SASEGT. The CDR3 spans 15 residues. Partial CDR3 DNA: TGTGCCAGCAGTGAAGGGCAGGGAGGAGGGCAGCCC. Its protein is CASSEGQGGGQP. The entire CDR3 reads CASSEGQGGGQPQHF.

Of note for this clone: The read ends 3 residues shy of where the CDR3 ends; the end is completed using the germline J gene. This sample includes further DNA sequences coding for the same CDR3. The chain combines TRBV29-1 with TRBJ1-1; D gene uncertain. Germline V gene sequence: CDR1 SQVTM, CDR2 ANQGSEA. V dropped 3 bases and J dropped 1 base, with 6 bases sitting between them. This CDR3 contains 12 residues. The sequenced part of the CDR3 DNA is TGCAGCGTTGAGGGCCGGAACACTGAA. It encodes CSVEGRNTE. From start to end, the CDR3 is CSVEGRNTEAFF.

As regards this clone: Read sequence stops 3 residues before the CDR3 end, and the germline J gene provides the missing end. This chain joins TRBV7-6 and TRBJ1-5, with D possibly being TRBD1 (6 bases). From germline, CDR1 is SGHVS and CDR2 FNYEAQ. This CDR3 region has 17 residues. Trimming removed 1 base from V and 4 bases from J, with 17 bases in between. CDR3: CASSLGNSGEWNQPQHF. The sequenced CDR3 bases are TGTGCCAGCAGCTTAGGGAACTCAGGGGAATGGAATCAGCCC.

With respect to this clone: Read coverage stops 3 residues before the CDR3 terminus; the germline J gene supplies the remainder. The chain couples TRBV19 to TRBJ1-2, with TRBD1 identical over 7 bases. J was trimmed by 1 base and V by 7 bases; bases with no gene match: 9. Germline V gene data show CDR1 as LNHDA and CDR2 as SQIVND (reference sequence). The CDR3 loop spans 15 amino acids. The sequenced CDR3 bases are TGTGCCAGTACCCGCCGGGACAGATTTAACTATGGC. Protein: CASTRRDRFNYG. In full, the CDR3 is CASTRRDRFNYGYTF. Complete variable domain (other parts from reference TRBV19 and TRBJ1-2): DGGITQSPKYLFRKEGQNVTLSCEQNLNHDAMYWYRQDPGQGLRLIYYSQIVNDFQKGDIAEGYSVSREKKESFPLTVTSAQKNPTAFYLCASTRRDRFNYGYTFGSGTRLTVV.

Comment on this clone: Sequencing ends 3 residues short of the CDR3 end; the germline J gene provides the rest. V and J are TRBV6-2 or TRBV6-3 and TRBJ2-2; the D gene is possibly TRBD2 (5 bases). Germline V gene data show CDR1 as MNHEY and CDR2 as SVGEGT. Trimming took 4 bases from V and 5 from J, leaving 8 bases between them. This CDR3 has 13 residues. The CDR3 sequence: CASSLLDTGELFF. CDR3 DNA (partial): TGTGCCAGCAGTTTACTAGATACCGGGGAG.

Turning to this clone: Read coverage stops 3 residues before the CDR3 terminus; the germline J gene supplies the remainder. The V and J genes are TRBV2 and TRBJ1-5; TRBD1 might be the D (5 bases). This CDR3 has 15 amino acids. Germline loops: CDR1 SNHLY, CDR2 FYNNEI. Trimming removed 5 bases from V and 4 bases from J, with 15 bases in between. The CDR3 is CASSLDDSRNQPQHF. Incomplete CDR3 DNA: TGTGCCAGCAGTCTGGATGACAGCCGAAATCAGCCC.

CDR3 bases read: TGTGCCAGCAGTGCACAGACTAGCAATCAGCCC. Translation gives CASSAQTSNQP. The full CDR3 protein is CASSAQTSNQPQHF. The V call is TRBV2, the J call TRBJ1-5; D is unclear. From the germline J gene comes the end of the CDR3, since the read stops 3 residues before it. V was trimmed by 4 bases and J by 0 bases, leaving 7 bases between them. This CDR3 region has 14 residues. From germline, CDR1 is SNHLY and CDR2 FYNNEI.

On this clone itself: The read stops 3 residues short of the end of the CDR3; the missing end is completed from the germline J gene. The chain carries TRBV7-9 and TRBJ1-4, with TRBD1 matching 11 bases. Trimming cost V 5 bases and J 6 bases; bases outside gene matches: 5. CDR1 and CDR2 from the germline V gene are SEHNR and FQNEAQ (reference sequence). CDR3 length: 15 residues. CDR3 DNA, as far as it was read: TGTGCCAGCAGCCCTGGACAGGGGGCTTATGAAAAA. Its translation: CASSPGQGAYEK. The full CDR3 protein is CASSPGQGAYEKLFF.

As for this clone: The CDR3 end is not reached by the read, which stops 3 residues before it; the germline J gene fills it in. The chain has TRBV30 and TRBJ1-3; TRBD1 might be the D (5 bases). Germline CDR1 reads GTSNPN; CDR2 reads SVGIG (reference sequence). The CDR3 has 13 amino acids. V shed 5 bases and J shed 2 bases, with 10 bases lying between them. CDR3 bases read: TGTGCCTGGCGACGGGGGGCTGGAAACACC. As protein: CAWRRGAGNT. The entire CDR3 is CAWRRGAGNTIYF.

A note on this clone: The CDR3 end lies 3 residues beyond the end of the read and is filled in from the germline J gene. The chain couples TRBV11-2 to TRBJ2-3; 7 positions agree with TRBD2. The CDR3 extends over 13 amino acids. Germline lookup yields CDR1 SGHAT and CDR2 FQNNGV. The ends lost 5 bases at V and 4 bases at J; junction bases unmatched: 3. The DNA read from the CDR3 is TGTGCCAGCAGCCCGACTAGCCCAGATACG. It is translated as CASSPTSPDT. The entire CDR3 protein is CASSPTSPDTQYF.

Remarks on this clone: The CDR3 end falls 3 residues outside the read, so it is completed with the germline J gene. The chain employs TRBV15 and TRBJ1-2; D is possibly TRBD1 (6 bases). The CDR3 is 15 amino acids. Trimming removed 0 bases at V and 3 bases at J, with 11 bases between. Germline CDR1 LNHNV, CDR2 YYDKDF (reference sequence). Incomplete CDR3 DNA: TGTGCCACCAGCAGAGACCGAGGGGGAGACTATGGC. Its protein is CATSRDRGGDYG. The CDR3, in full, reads CATSRDRGGDYGYTF.

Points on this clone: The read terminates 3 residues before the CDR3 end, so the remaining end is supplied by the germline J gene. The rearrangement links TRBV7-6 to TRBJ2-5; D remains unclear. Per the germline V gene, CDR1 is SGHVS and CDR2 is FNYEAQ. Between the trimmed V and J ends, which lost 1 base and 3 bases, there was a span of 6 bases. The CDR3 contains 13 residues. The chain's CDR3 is CASSLGVEETQYF. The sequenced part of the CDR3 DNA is TGTGCCAGCAGCTTAGGAGTAGAAGAGACC. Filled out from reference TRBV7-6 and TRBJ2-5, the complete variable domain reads GAGVSQSPRYKVTKRGQDVALRCDPISGHVSLYWYRQALGQGPEFLTYFNYEAQQDKSGLPNDRFSAERPEGSISTLTIQRTEQRDSAMYRCASSLGVEETQYFGPGTRLLVL.

The CDR3 spells CASSGEDRVRAFF. Incomplete CDR3 DNA: TGTGCCAGCAGCGGGGAGGACAGGGTGAGG. The chain combines TRBV11-2 with TRBJ1-1, with TRBD1 matching 8 bases. The sequenced fragment ends 3 residues before the CDR3 boundary, so the rest is inferred from the germline J gene. The CDR3 loop spans 13 amino acids. CDR1 SGHAT and CDR2 FQNNGV come from the germline V gene.

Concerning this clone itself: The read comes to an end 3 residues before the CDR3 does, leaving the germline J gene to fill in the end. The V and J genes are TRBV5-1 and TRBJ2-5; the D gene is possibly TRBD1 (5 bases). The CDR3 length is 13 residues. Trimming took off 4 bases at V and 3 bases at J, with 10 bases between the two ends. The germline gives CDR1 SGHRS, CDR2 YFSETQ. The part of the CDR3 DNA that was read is TGCGCCAGCAGCCCCCGACAGAAAGAGACC. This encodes CASSPRQKET. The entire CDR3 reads CASSPRQKETQYF.

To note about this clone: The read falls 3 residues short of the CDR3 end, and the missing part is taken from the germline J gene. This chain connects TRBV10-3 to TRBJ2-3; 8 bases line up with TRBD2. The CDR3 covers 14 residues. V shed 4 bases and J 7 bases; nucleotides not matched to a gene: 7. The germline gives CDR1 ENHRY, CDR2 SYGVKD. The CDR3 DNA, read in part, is TGTGCCATCAGTGGGGCGGGGGGCGCGAATACG. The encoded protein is CAISGAGGANT. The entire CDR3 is CAISGAGGANTQYF.

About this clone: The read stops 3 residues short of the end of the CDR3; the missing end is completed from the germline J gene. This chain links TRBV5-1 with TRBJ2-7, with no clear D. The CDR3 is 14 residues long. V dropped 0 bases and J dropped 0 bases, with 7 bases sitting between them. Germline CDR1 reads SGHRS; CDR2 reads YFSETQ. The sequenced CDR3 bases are TGCGCCAGCAGCTTGGTCCCTAGCTCCTACGAG. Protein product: CASSLVPSSYE. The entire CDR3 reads CASSLVPSSYEQYF.

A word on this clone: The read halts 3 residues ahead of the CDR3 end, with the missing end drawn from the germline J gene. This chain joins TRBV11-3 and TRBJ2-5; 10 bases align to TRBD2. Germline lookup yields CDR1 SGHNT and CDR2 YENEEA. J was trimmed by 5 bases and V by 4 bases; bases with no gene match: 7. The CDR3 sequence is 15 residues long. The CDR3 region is CASSSSGGLVETQYF. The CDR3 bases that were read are TGTGCCAGCAGCTCTAGCGGGGGCTTAGTGGAGACC.

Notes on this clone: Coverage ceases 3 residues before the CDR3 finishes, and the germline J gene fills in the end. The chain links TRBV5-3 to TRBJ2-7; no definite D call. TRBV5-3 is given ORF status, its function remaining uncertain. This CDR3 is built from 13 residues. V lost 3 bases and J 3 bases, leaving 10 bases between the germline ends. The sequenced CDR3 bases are TGTGCCAGAAGCTCAACACGTATCTACGAG. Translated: CARSSTRIYE. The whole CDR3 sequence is CARSSTRIYEQYF.

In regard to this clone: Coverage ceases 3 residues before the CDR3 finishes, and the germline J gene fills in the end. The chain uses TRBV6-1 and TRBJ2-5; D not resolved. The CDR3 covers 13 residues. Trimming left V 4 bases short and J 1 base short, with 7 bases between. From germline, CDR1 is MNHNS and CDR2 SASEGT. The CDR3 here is CASSGQVQETQYF. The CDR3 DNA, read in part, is TGTGCCAGCAGTGGGCAGGTCCAAGAGACC.

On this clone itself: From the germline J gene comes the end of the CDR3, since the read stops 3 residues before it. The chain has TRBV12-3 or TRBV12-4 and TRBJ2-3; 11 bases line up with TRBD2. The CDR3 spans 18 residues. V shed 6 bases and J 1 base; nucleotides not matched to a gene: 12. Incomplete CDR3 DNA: TGTGCCAGCAGGAACATAGCGGGGGGGCTTCTTTGCACAGATACG. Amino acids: CASRNIAGGLLCTDT. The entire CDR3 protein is CASRNIAGGLLCTDTQYF.

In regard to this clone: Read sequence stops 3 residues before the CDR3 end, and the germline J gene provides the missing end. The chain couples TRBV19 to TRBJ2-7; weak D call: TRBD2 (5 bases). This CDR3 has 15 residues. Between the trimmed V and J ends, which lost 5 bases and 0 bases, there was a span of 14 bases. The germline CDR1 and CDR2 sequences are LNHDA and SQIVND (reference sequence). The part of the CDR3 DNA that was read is TGTGCCAGTAGTCCGGACTGGTTAAGCTCCTACGAG. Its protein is CASSPDWLSSYE. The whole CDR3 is CASSPDWLSSYEQYF.

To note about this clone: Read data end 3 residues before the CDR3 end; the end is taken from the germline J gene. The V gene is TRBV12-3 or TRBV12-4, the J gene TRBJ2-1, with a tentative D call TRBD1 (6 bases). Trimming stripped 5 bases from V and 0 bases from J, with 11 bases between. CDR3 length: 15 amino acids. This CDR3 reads CASSRQVSSYNEQFF. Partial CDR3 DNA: TGTGCCAGCAGTAGACAGGTTAGCTCCTACAATGAG.

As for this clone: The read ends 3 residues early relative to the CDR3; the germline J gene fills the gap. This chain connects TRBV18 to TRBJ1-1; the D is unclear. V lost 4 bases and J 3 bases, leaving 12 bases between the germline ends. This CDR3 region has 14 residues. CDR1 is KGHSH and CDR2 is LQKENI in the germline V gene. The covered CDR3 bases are TGTGCCAGCTCACGCGGGGTGATGGACACTGAA. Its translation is CASSRGVMDTE. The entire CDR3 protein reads CASSRGVMDTEAFF. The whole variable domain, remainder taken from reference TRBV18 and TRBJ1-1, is NAGVMQNPRHLVRRRGQEARLRCSPMKGHSHVYWYRQLPEEGLKFMVYLQKENIIDESGMPKERFSAEFPKEGPSILRIQQVVRGDSAAYFCASSRGVMDTEAFFGQGTRLTVV.

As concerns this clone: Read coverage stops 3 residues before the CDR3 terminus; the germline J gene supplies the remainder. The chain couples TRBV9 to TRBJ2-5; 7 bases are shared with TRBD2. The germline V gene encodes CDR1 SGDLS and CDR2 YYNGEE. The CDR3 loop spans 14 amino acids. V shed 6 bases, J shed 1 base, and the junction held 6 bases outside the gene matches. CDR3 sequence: CASNNGGGQETQYF. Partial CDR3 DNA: TGTGCCAGCAACAATGGGGGGGGCCAAGAGACC.

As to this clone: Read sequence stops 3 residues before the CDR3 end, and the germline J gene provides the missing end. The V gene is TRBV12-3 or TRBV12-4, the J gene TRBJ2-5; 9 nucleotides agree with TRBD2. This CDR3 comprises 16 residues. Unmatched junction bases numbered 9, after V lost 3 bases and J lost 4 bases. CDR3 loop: CASSFRKAGGGETQYF. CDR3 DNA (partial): TGTGCCAGCAGTTTTAGAAAAGCGGGGGGAGGAGAGACC.

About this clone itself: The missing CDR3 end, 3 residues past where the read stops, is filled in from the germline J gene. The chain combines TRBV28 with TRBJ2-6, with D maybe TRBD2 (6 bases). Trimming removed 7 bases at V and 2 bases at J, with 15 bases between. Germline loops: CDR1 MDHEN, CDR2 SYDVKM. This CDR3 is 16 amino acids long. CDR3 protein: CASTPGVLAGANVLTF. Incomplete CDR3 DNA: TGTGCCAGCACCCCGGGGGTGCTCGCTGGGGCCAACGTC.